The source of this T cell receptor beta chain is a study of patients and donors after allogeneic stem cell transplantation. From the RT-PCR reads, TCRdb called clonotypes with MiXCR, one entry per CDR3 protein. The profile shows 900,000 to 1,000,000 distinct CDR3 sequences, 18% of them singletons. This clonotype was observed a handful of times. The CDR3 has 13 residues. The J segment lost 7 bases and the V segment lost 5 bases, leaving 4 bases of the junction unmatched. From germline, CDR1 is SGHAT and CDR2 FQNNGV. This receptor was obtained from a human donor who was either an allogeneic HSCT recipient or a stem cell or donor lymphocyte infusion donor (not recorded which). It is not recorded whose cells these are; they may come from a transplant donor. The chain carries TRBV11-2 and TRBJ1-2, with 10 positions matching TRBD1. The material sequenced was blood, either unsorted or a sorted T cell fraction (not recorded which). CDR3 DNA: TGTGCCAGCAGCCCGGACAGGGGGGGTGGCTACACCTTC. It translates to CASSPDRGGGYTF.